These 8 T cell receptor beta chains originate from one sample sequenced in a study of blood T cell dynamics during melanoma immunotherapy. The time point was: week 3, after first cycle of checkpoint inhibitor. Assay: immunoSEQ multiplex PCR; the TCRdb copy retains only in-frame clones and omits some. The sample lists approximately 14,000 clones; 86% were seen once. The sample was blood, taken from a patient treated with checkpoint blockade. The source is a human donor with melanoma.

V gene TRBV2 combines with J gene TRBJ2-7, with a possible D match to TRBD2 (6 bases). V dropped 7 bases and J dropped 0 bases, with 16 bases sitting between them. The V gene's germline CDR1 is SNHLY and CDR2 FYNNEI. The CDR3 length is 15 residues. This chain's CDR3 is CASTYGTPSSYEQYF. Here the CDR3 DNA reads TGTGCCAGCACTTACGGGACTCCTAGCTCCTACGAGCAGTACTTC.

The rearrangement links TRBV6-5 to TRBJ1-2, with D possibly TRBD1 on 5 matching bases. CDR1 and CDR2 (germline): MNHEY, SVGAGI. The CDR3 is made up of 13 amino acids. Trimming shortened V by 6 bases and J by 8 bases, and 16 bases separated the two germline ends. The CDR3 nucleotides read TGTGCCAGCAGACCGGACAACTTGAGAGGCTACACCTTC. It codes for CASRPDNLRGYTF.

The chain is built from TRBV7-9 and TRBJ2-5, with unresolved D. V lost 3 bases and J lost 1, with 9 bases in between. Germline values: CDR1 SEHNR, CDR2 FQNEAQ (reference sequence). The CDR3 covers 14 residues. The DNA of the CDR3 is TGTGCCAGCAGCTTTTGGACGGCCCAAGAGACCCAGTACTTC. The encoded protein is CASSFWTAQETQYF.

Note on this clone: The junction departs from the called germline gene at one end, perhaps through a read error. This rearrangement joins TRBV7-7 to TRBJ2-1; 8 bases are shared with TRBD1. The germline CDR1 and CDR2 sequences are SSHAT and FNYEAQ (reference sequence). This CDR3 is built from 14 residues. The CDR3 loop reads CASSLAQGGGEQFF. Here the CDR3 DNA reads TGTGCTAGCAGCTTAGCACAGGGGGGAGGTGAGCAGTTCTTC.

CDR3 sequence: CASSQDGSLSSYGYTF. CDR3 DNA: TGCGCCAGCAGCCAAGATGGGTCTTTAAGTAGCTATGGCTACACCTTC. V gene TRBV4-1 combines with J gene TRBJ1-2; D gene ambiguous. Germline CDR1 and CDR2: MGHRA and YSYEKL. The CDR3 contains 16 residues. The ends were cut back, 0 bases at V and 4 bases at J, with 15 bases in the middle.

This sequence joins TRBV21-1 and TRBJ2-3; TRBD2, the table's D call, lacks a check against the DNA. TRBV21-1 counts as a pseudogene. The CDR3 length is 16 residues. The CDR3 DNA follows: TGTGCCAGCGAGGAAAATAGCGGGTATAAAACAGATACGCAGTATTTT. This codes for CASEENSGYKTDTQYF.

The J gene is TRBJ1-6, the V gene TRBV5-6; D is possibly TRBD1 (5 bases). There are 17 residues in the CDR3. Germline V gene sequence: CDR1 SGHDT, CDR2 YYEEEE. Trimming took 3 bases from V and 0 from J, leaving 13 bases between them. The CDR3 protein is CASSWGRRSSYNSPLHF. For the CDR3, the DNA is TGTGCCAGCAGCTGGGGACGGAGGAGCTCCTATAATTCACCCCTCCACTTT.

The chain employs TRBV6-1 and TRBJ1-1; no definite D call. V lost 4 bases and J lost 0, with 15 bases in between. The CDR3 extends over 16 amino acids. Germline-derived CDR1 and CDR2 are MNHNS and SASEGT. The CDR3 loop reads CASSGTVLHMNTEAFF. Here the CDR3 DNA reads TGTGCCAGCAGTGGAACCGTGCTCCATATGAACACTGAAGCTTTCTTT.